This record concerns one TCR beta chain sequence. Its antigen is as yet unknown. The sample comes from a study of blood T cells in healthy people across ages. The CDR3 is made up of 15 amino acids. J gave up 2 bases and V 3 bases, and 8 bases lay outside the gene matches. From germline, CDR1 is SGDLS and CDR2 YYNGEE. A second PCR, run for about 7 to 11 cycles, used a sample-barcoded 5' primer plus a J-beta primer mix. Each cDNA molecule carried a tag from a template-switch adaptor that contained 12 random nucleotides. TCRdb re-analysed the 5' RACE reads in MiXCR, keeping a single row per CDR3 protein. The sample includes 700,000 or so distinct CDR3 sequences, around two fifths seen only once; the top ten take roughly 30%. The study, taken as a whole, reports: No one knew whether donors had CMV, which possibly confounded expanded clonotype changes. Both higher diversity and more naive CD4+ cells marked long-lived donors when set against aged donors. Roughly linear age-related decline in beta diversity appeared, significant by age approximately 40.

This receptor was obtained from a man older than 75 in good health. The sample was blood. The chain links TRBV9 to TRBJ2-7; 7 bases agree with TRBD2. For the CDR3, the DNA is TGTGCCAGCAGCGAATATAGCGGGCCTACCTACGAGCAGTACTTC. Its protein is CASSEYSGPTYEQYF.